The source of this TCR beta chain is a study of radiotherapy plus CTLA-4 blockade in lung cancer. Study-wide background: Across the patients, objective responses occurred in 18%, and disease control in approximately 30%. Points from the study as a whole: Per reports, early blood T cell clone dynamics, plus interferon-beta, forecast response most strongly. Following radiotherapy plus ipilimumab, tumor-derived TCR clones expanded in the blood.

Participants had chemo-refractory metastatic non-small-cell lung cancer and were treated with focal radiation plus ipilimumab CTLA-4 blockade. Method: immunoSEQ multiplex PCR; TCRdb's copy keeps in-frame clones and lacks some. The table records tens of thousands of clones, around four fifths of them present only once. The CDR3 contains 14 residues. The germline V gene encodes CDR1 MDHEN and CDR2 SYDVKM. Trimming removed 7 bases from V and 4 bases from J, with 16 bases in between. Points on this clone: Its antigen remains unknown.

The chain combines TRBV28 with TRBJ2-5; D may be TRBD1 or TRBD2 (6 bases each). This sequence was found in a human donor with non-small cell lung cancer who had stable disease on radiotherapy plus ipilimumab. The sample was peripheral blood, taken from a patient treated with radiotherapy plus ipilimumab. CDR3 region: CASTQGGSIETQYF. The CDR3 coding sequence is TGTGCCAGCACCCAAGGGGGGAGTATAGAGACCCAGTACTTC.